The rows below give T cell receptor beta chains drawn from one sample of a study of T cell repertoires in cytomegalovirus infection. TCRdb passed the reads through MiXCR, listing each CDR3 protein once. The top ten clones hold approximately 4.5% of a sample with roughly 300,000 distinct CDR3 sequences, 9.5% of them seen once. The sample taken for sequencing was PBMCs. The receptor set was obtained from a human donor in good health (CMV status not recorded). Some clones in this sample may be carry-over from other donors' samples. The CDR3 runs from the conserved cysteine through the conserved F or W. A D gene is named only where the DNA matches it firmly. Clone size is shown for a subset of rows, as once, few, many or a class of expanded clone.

TGTGCCAGCTGGCGGGGCCAAGACAGGGGGCACCGAGAGACCCAGTACTTC,CASWRGQDRGHRETQYF,TRBJ2-5,TRBV6-6,TRBD1,NA
TGCAGTGCCCGGGCAGGCACTAACTACGAGCAGTACTTC,CSARAGTNYEQYF,TRBJ2-7,TRBV20-1,NA,many
TGTGCCAGCAGTTTCTTGGGAGGGAGGGAGTACTTC,CASSFLGGREYF,TRBJ2-7,TRBV12-3/TRBV12-4,TRBD2,NA
TGCGCCAGCAGCCAAGGAGGCTATGAGCAGTTCTTC,CASSQGGYEQFF,TRBJ2-1,TRBV4-3,NA,many
TGTGCCAGTAGTAAACAACTGACCTACGAGCAGTACTTC,CASSKQLTYEQYF,TRBJ2-7,TRBV19,NA,few
TGTGCCAGCAGCCAAACCGGGACAGCGAATGAAAAACTGTTTTTT,CASSQTGTANEKLFF,TRBJ1-4,TRBV7-2,TRBD1,many
TGTGCCAGCAGCTTATCGGTCGGAAAGGACCTTATGCAGTTCTTC,CASSLSVGKDLMQFF,TRBJ2-1,TRBV7-3,NA,many
TGCGCCAGCAGCCAAGATGGGTTGGGGTCTGGCTACACCTTC,CASSQDGLGSGYTF,TRBJ1-2,TRBV4-1,NA,few
TGTGCCAGCAGTTACGGGGGGTATACAGATACGCAGTATTTT,CASSYGGYTDTQYF,TRBJ2-3,TRBV6-5,NA,few
TGTGCCAGCAGCTTAAGGGCTAGCGACACAGATACGCAGTATTTT,CASSLRASDTDTQYF,TRBJ2-3,TRBV7-6,NA,many
TGTGCCAGCAGTTTATTTCACCCCTACGGAGAGACCCAGTACTTC,CASSLFHPYGETQYF,TRBJ2-5,TRBV27,NA,few
TGTGCCAGCAGCGTTAGCGGGAGCCGTCTTTACAATGAGCAGTTCTTC,CASSVSGSRLYNEQFF,TRBJ2-1,TRBV27,TRBD2,many
TGCAGCGCCAGATCCCCTGCGAACACCGGGGAGCTGTTTTTT,CSARSPANTGELFF,TRBJ2-2,TRBV29-1,NA,few
TGTGCCATCAGTGAGTTGGAGTTCCTGGGGACCCAGTACTTC,CAISELEFLGTQYF,TRBJ2-5,TRBV10-3,NA,NA
TGTGCTAGTGGTTTGGTACCCAATCAGCCCCAGCATTTT,CASGLVPNQPQHF,TRBJ1-5,TRBV12-5,NA,NA
TGTGCCAGCAGCCAAGCCCGGACGGCTAACTATGGCTACACCTTC,CASSQARTANYGYTF,TRBJ1-2,TRBV4-2,NA,NA
TGTGCCAGCAGCTTAGTTTTCGGGGGCAGCGGCGCTGAAGCTTTCTTT,CASSLVFGGSGAEAFF,TRBJ1-1,TRBV7-2,NA,many
TGTGCCACCAGCAGATCGACTAGCAGGGGAGATACGCAGTATTTT,CATSRSTSRGDTQYF,TRBJ2-3,TRBV15,NA,few
TGTGCCAGCACCACAGGGCTGAGTGGAAACACCATATATTTT,CASTTGLSGNTIYF,TRBJ1-3,TRBV7-2,NA,few
TGTGCCAGCAGCCGAGACGGGCGGGGTCAGCCCCAGCATTTT,CASSRDGRGQPQHF,TRBJ1-5,TRBV6-6,NA,few
TGTGCCAGCAGGCTCAGGGTCCCCAATCAGCCCCAGCATTTT,CASRLRVPNQPQHF,TRBJ1-5,TRBV6-2/TRBV6-3,NA,NA
TGTGCCAGCAGAACTAGCGGGAGAGAACCCACCGGGGAGCTGTTTTTT,CASRTSGREPTGELFF,TRBJ2-2,TRBV27,TRBD2,few
TGTGCCATCAGCGGACAGGGGGACGCAGATACGCAGTATTTT,CAISGQGDADTQYF,TRBJ2-3,TRBV10-3,TRBD1,NA
TGTGCCAGCAGCTTATCCCCTACAGGGGGGACCGAGCAGTACTTC,CASSLSPTGGTEQYF,TRBJ2-7,TRBV7-2,TRBD1,few
TGTGCCAGCAGCTTCCTACAAAATTCACCCCTCCACTTT,CASSFLQNSPLHF,TRBJ1-6,TRBV7-2,NA,few
TGTGCCAGCAGCTTAGCGCGGACTAGCGGGAAACAAGAGACCCAGTACTTC,CASSLARTSGKQETQYF,TRBJ2-5,TRBV7-2,TRBD2,many
TGTGCCAGCTCACCAAAATCGGGACAGTTTTCTCGGGGAAATGAAAAACTGTTTTTT,CASSPKSGQFSRGNEKLFF,TRBJ1-4,TRBV18,TRBD1,many
TGCGCCAGCAAAACCGGCCCTGAAGCTTTCTTT,CASKTGPEAFF,TRBJ1-1,TRBV5-1,NA,NA
TGCGCCAGCAGTACCGGGACAACTTGCGGGGATACGCAGTATTTT,CASSTGTTCGDTQYF,TRBJ2-3,TRBV23-1,NA,few
TGTGCCAGCAGCGTAAGCACCGGGGAGCTGTTTTTT,CASSVSTGELFF,TRBJ2-2,TRBV7-3,NA,NA
TGTGCCAGCAGCGAATCAGGGAACTCTGGAAACACCATATATTTT,CASSESGNSGNTIYF,TRBJ1-3,TRBV7-6,NA,many
TGCGCCAGCAGCTTGATCGGGAAGGAGACCCAGTACTTC,CASSLIGKETQYF,TRBJ2-5,TRBV5-1,NA,many
TGTGCCAGCAGCTTCCCCCTGGGGGCTGACGAGGCAAATGGGGGCGAGCAGTACTTC,CASSFPLGADEANGGEQYF,TRBJ2-7,TRBV7-8,NA,many
TGTGCCGTAAGGGACTCCGACACAGATACGCAGTATTTT,CAVRDSDTDTQYF,TRBJ2-3,TRBV10-3,NA,NA
TGTGCCTCCCCGGGGCCCTCGGGAAACACCATATATTTT,CASPGPSGNTIYF,TRBJ1-3,TRBV30,NA,NA
TGTGCCAGCAGCTTAAGTAAGGCTTCAGGGGCCAACGTCCTGACTTTC,CASSLSKASGANVLTF,TRBJ2-6,TRBV7-9,NA,many
TGCAGCGTTGACCGTAGTTCCGGACAGGGTACGAAATATGGCTACACCTTC,CSVDRSSGQGTKYGYTF,TRBJ1-2,TRBV29-1,TRBD1,many
TGTGCCAGCAGTCCGGGGCGTACTAGTGCGCAAGAGACCCAGTACTTC,CASSPGRTSAQETQYF,TRBJ2-5,TRBV6-2/TRBV6-3,NA,few
TGTGCCAGCAGCTTAGCGGGGAGAGGGGAGACCCAGTACTTC,CASSLAGRGETQYF,TRBJ2-5,TRBV7-2,NA,many
TGTGCCTGGAGTCCTAATCAGGGAGCGAATCAGCCCCAGCATTTT,CAWSPNQGANQPQHF,TRBJ1-5,TRBV30,NA,once
TGTGCCAGCAGACCAAACCCGGGACAGGGTTTAATTTTAACCCAGTACTTC,CASRPNPGQGLILTQYF,TRBJ2-5,TRBV28,TRBD1,few
TGTGCCAGCAGCAAGGGACAGGGCCAAGAGACCCAGTACTTC,CASSKGQGQETQYF,TRBJ2-5,TRBV12-3/TRBV12-4,TRBD1,many
TGTGCCAGCAGCAAGGGACAGGGGAGCGACGAGCAGTACTTC,CASSKGQGSDEQYF,TRBJ2-7,TRBV9,TRBD1,NA
TGTGCCAGCAGCCCTACGGGACAGGGGGTTCATTCACCCCTCCACTTT,CASSPTGQGVHSPLHF,TRBJ1-6,TRBV3-1,TRBD1,NA
TGTGCCAGCAGCTTAGACTACTATGGCTACACCTTC,CASSLDYYGYTF,TRBJ1-2,TRBV7-9,NA,NA
TGTGCCAGCAGCCTCGGGACTCTCGGGACTGAAGCTTTCTTT,CASSLGTLGTEAFF,TRBJ1-1,TRBV7-2,NA,many
TGTGCCAGCAGCTGGCAACTTAGTCTGAACACTGAAGCTTTCTTT,CASSWQLSLNTEAFF,TRBJ1-1,TRBV7-2,NA,many
TGTGCCAGCAGCTTAGGGGCTAGCGGGAGGGCCGGGTCGTACGAGCAGTACTTC,CASSLGASGRAGSYEQYF,TRBJ2-7,TRBV7-2,TRBD2,many
TGTGCCAGCAGTGTTAACAGGGAAAGAGGCTACACCTTC,CASSVNRERGYTF,TRBJ1-2,TRBV6-1,NA,NA